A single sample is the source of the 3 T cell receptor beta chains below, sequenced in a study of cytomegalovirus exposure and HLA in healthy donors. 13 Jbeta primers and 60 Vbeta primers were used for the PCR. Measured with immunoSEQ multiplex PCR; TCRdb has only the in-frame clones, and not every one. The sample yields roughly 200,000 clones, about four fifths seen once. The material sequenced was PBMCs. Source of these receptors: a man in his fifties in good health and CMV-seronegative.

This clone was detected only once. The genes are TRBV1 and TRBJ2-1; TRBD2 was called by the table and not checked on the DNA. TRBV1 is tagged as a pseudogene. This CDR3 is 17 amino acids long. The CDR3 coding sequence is TGCACCAGCAGCCAAAGACTAGCGGGAGACATGTATAATGAGCAGTTCTTC. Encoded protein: CTSSQRLAGDMYNEQFF.

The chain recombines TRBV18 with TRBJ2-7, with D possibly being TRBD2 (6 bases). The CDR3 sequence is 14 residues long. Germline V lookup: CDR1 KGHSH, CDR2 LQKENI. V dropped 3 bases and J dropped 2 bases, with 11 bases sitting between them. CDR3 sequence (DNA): TGTGCCAGCTCACCGCCTAGCGTACCCTACGAGCAGTACTTC. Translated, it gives CASSPPSVPYEQYF.

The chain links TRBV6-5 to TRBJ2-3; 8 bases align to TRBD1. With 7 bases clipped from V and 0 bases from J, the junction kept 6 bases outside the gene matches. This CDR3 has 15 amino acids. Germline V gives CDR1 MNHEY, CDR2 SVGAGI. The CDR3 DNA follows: TGTGCCAGCAAACTACAGGGGGTGAGCACAGATACGCAGTATTTT. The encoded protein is CASKLQGVSTDTQYF.